This T cell receptor beta chain came from a study of T cell changes during pregnancy in multiple sclerosis. The CDR3 contains 15 residues. Germline V gene sequence: CDR1 SGDLS, CDR2 YYNGEE. The V segment lost 2 bases and the J segment 5 bases; nucleotides outside the gene matches: 4. In its sample, this clone was seen once. The assay was immunoSEQ multiplex PCR, and TCRdb's table has in-frame clones only and misses some. The sample has under 65,000 clones, around 90% seen once. Here the sequenced sample was peripheral blood, taken in the first trimester of pregnancy. This receptor was identified in a female donor in good health, enrolled as a control in a pregnancy study. The chain recombines TRBV9 with TRBJ2-3; TRBD2 matches at 11 bases. The CDR3 protein is CASSVRLAGGDTQYF. The CDR3 DNA reads TGTGCCAGCAGCGTGAGGCTAGCGGGGGGAGATACGCAGTATTTT.